A selection of T cell receptor beta chains follows, all from one sample in a study of T cells in Graves' hyperthyroidism and ophthalmopathy. Each CDR3 protein is one row after TCRdb ran MiXCR on the multiplex PCR reads. The table includes hundreds of thousands of distinct CDR3 sequences, approximately 42% detected once. The sequencing input was peripheral blood or thyroid tissue (not recorded which). These receptors came from an adult man with Graves' disease, either hyperthyroidism or ophthalmopathy (not recorded which). Each CDR3 is given with its conserved first and last residue. D genes are given only for firm matches. Some rows have no size entry. The others give once, few or many, or a class for an expanded clone.

j_call: TRBJ1-2
d_call: NA
clone_size: many
v_call: TRBV25-1
cdr3_nt: TGTGCCAGCAGTGAAGAGGTCTTCTATGGCTACACCTTC
cdr3_aa: CASSEEVFYGYTF

j_call: TRBJ1-3
d_call: NA
clone_size: NA
v_call: TRBV29-1
cdr3_nt: TGCAGCGTTGAAGGTCGGAACACCATATATTTT
cdr3_aa: CSVEGRNTIYF

j_call: TRBJ2-7
d_call: TRBD2
clone_size: NA
v_call: TRBV7-2
cdr3_nt: TGTGCCAGCAGCACAGACTCCGGGACTAGCGGGAGTTCCTACGAGCAGTACTTC
cdr3_aa: CASSTDSGTSGSSYEQYF

j_call: TRBJ1-6
d_call: TRBD1
clone_size: NA
v_call: TRBV6-1
cdr3_nt: TGTGCCAGCAAAGGGACAGGGGATTCACCCCTCCACTTT
cdr3_aa: CASKGTGDSPLHF

j_call: TRBJ2-7
d_call: NA
clone_size: NA
v_call: TRBV7-9
cdr3_nt: TGTGCCAGCAGCGTTGAAGATGGAAGGGGAAGTGGCTACGAGCAGTACTTC
cdr3_aa: CASSVEDGRGSGYEQYF

j_call: TRBJ2-7
d_call: TRBD2
clone_size: NA
v_call: TRBV10-3
cdr3_nt: TGTGCCATCAGTGTAACTAGCGGGAGATCCTACGAGCAGTACTTC
cdr3_aa: CAISVTSGRSYEQYF

j_call: TRBJ1-2
d_call: TRBD1
clone_size: once
v_call: TRBV29-1
cdr3_nt: TGCAGCGTTGGGGGACAGCATAACTATGGCTACACCTTC
cdr3_aa: CSVGGQHNYGYTF

j_call: TRBJ2-7
d_call: NA
clone_size: many
v_call: TRBV19
cdr3_nt: TGTGCCAGTAGCTACGACGCTTACGAGCAGTACTTC
cdr3_aa: CASSYDAYEQYF

j_call: TRBJ1-2
d_call: TRBD1
clone_size: NA
v_call: TRBV20-1
cdr3_nt: TGCAGTGCTGGAGCGCTCGGGAGGGGGCGAGATGGCTACACCTTC
cdr3_aa: CSAGALGRGRDGYTF

j_call: TRBJ2-5
d_call: TRBD1
clone_size: NA
v_call: TRBV7-2
cdr3_nt: TGTGCCAGCAGTGGACGGACAGGGGTGGAGGCCCAGTACTTC
cdr3_aa: CASSGRTGVEAQYF

j_call: TRBJ1-4
d_call: NA
clone_size: NA
v_call: TRBV24-1
cdr3_nt: TGTGCCACCAGTGAGGGCGGGAAACTGTTTTTT
cdr3_aa: CATSEGGKLFF

j_call: TRBJ1-5
d_call: NA
clone_size: NA
v_call: TRBV10-3
cdr3_nt: TGTGCCATCAGTGAGGCGTATAGCAATCAGCCCCAGCATTTT
cdr3_aa: CAISEAYSNQPQHF

j_call: TRBJ1-5
d_call: NA
clone_size: NA
v_call: TRBV7-8
cdr3_nt: TGTGCCAGCAGCGTTAGTGAGAATTTGGATCAGCCCCAGCATTTT
cdr3_aa: CASSVSENLDQPQHF

j_call: TRBJ1-5
d_call: NA
clone_size: once
v_call: TRBV24-1
cdr3_nt: TGTGCCACCAGTGAACCGGGGGGATGGGACCAGCATTTT
cdr3_aa: CATSEPGGWDQHF